The rows below give T cell receptor beta chains drawn from one sample of a study of technical replicates of blood from several donors. This table comes from immunoSEQ multiplex PCR, and its TCRdb copy is limited to in-frame clones, with some not included. The sample consists of about 83,000 clones, about 90% of them appearing once. The specimen was T cells isolated from PBMCs. These receptors were obtained from a human donor in good health. CDR3s include the opening cysteine and the closing phenylalanine or tryptophan. D genes are given only for firm matches. Not every row has a clone size; where given, it reads once, few, many or a size class.

abundance	v_gene	d_gene	j_gene	CDR3aa	CDR3nt
.	TRBV29-1	TRBD1	TRBJ2-5	CSALDRWNQETQYF	TGCAGCGCCCTGGACAGGTGGAACCAAGAGACCCAGTACTTC
.	TRBV18	.	TRBJ2-3	CASSERSTDTQYF	TGTGCCAGCTCAGAGCGGAGCACAGATACGCAGTATTTT
.	TRBV4-2	TRBD2	TRBJ2-5	CASSQVGGSQQETQYF	TGTGCCAGCAGCCAAGTAGGCGGGAGTCAACAAGAGACCCAGTACTTC
.	TRBV6-1	.	TRBJ2-7	CASSLRGYEQYF	TGTGCCAGCAGTCTCCGGGGGTACGAGCAGTACTTC
.	TRBV2	TRBD1	TRBJ2-7	CASSESGQGASYEQYF	TGTGCCAGCAGTGAAAGTGGCCAGGGGGCCTCCTACGAGCAGTACTTC
.	TRBV30	.	TRBJ1-2	CAWWGGGAGGYTF	TGTGCCTGGTGGGGAGGGGGAGCGGGGGGCTACACCTTC
.	TRBV5-1	.	TRBJ1-2	CASSPGPGNYGYTF	TGCGCCAGCAGCCCGGGCCCAGGGAACTATGGCTACACCTTC
.	TRBV27	TRBD1	TRBJ1-5	CASRLRAGTEINQPQHF	TGTGCCAGCAGGTTAAGGGCCGGGACAGAGATCAATCAGCCCCAGCATTTT
.	TRBV19	.	TRBJ1-5	CASSIILGAGGNQPQHF	TGTGCCAGTAGTATAATTCTGGGAGCGGGGGGAAATCAGCCCCAGCATTTT
.	TRBV4-1	TRBD2	TRBJ2-7	CASSPREGYEQYF	TGCGCCAGCAGCCCGCGGGAGGGCTACGAGCAGTACTTC
.	TRBV6-6	.	TRBJ2-5	CASSSLWVPTRETQYF	TGTGCCAGCAGTTCCCTTTGGGTCCCGACACGGGAGACCCAGTACTTC
.	TRBV6-5	.	TRBJ2-7	CASGAGPEQYF	TGTGCCAGCGGCGCAGGGCCCGAGCAGTACTTC
.	TRBV15	.	TRBJ2-3	CAARGILSTDTQYF	TGTGCCGCCCGGGGAATTCTCAGCACAGATACGCAGTATTTT
.	TRBV10-3	TRBD2	TRBJ2-1	CAMRPGLAGSEQFF	TGTGCCATGCGTCCTGGACTAGCGGGATCTGAGCAGTTCTTC
.	TRBV7-9	TRBD1	TRBJ2-3	CASSSGTVDFTDTQYF	TGTGCCAGCAGCTCCGGGACAGTCGACTTCACAGATACGCAGTATTTT
.	TRBV7-9	.	TRBJ2-5	CASSLDPYSGVFQETQYF	TGTGCCAGCAGCTTAGACCCCTATTCCGGGGTGTTCCAAGAGACCCAGTACTTC
.	TRBV29-1	TRBD2	TRBJ2-1	CSVAGTSGRLDEQFF	TGCAGCGTTGCAGGGACTAGCGGGAGGTTGGATGAGCAGTTCTTC
.	TRBV30	.	TRBJ2-5	CAWSYNQETQYF	TGTGCCTGGTCGTACAACCAAGAGACCCAGTACTTC
once	TRBV6-5	TRBD2	TRBJ2-1	CASQSGNPYNEQFF	TGTGCCAGCCAAAGCGGGAACCCCTACAATGAGCAGTTCTTC
.	TRBV6-1	.	TRBJ1-1	CASRANPQFEAFF	TGTGCCAGCAGGGCAAACCCCCAGTTTGAAGCTTTCTTT
once	TRBV4-1	.	TRBJ2-3	CASSQGTTGGRITDTQYF	TGCGCCAGCAGCCAGGGGACAACCGGGGGGAGGATCACAGATACGCAGTATTTT
.	TRBV9	TRBD1	TRBJ1-1	CASSADRMNTEAFF	TGTGCCAGCAGCGCGGACAGGATGAACACTGAAGCTTTCTTT
.	TRBV12-5	TRBD2	TRBJ2-1	CASGLGTSGYNEQFF	TGTGCTAGTGGTTTGGGGACTAGCGGATACAATGAGCAGTTCTTC
.	TRBV29-1	TRBD1	TRBJ2-2	CSVEAGGTGISGELFF	TGCAGCGTTGAAGCAGGTGGGACAGGGATATCCGGGGAGCTGTTTTTT
.	TRBV5-1	TRBD2	TRBJ2-7	CASSLEPGTSEIAEYF	TGCGCCAGCAGCTTGGAACCCGGGACTAGCGAAATCGCGGAGTACTTC
.	TRBV4-2	TRBD2	TRBJ2-7	CASSQGASGVLEQYF	TGTGCCAGCAGCCAAGGGGCTAGCGGCGTCCTCGAGCAGTACTTC
.	TRBV5-4	.	TRBJ1-1	CASSFAGLGDTEAFF	TGTGCCAGCAGCTTCGCAGGGTTAGGGGACACTGAAGCTTTCTTT
.	TRBV15	.	TRBJ2-3	CATSRNSETDTQYF	TGTGCCACCAGCCGAAATAGCGAAACAGATACGCAGTATTTT
.	TRBV7-2	TRBD2	TRBJ2-3	CASSFYGTSGTDTQYF	TGTGCCAGCAGCTTCTATGGGACTAGCGGTACAGATACGCAGTATTTT
.	TRBV4-1	.	TRBJ2-1	CASSQAGSSYNEQFF	TGCGCCAGCAGCCAAGCGGGGAGCTCCTACAATGAGCAGTTCTTC
.	TRBV11-2	.	TRBJ2-1	CASSLGLSTKQQFF	TGTGCCAGCAGCTTAGGACTCAGTACGAAACAACAGTTCTTC
.	TRBV4-1	.	TRBJ1-1	CASSQEQGHEYTEAFF	TGCGCCAGCAGCCAAGAACAGGGACACGAGTACACTGAAGCTTTCTTT
.	TRBV10-1	TRBD2	TRBJ2-7	CASRGRGDHYEQYF	TGCGCCAGCAGGGGGAGGGGAGATCACTACGAGCAGTACTTC
.	TRBV19	.	TRBJ2-3	CASTDRSEGDTQYF	TGTGCCAGTACGGACAGAAGCGAGGGAGATACGCAGTATTTT
.	TRBV6-6	TRBD1	TRBJ2-7	CASRDSGQGSEQYF	TGTGCCAGCAGGGACTCGGGACAGGGGTCCGAGCAGTACTTC
.	TRBV28	TRBD2	TRBJ2-7	CASNAGVAIAYEQYF	TGTGCCAGCAATGCGGGAGTGGCTATCGCCTACGAGCAGTACTTC
.	TRBV19	.	TRBJ1-1	CASSIPRGSNTEAFF	TGTGCCAGTAGTATCCCCCGGGGGAGTAACACTGAAGCTTTCTTT
.	TRBV9	TRBD2	TRBJ2-3	CASSVGASGGGDTQYF	TGTGCCAGCAGCGTAGGGGCTAGCGGGGGTGGAGATACGCAGTATTTT
.	TRBV6-1	.	TRBJ1-1	CASSEGGGHLEAFF	TGTGCCAGCAGTGAAGGAGGGGGACACTTAGAAGCTTTCTTT
.	TRBV5-1	.	TRBJ1-4	CASSVTGLTNEKLFF	TGCGCCAGCAGCGTTACGGGGTTAACTAATGAAAAACTGTTTTTT
.	TRBV5-1	.	TRBJ2-3	CASSLYGQSTDTQYF	TGCGCCAGCAGCTTGTACGGACAGAGCACAGATACGCAGTATTTT
.	TRBV15	TRBD1	TRBJ1-5	CATSRQGNQPQHF	TGTGCCACCAGCCGACAGGGTAATCAGCCCCAGCATTTT
.	TRBV27	TRBD1	TRBJ1-2	CASSGQGAGYGYTF	TGTGCCAGCAGTGGACAGGGGGCTGGCTATGGCTACACCTTC
.	TRBV11-2	TRBD2	TRBJ2-1	CASSLGAGGLSEQFF	TGTGCCAGCAGCTTAGGGGCGGGAGGGCTGAGTGAGCAGTTCTTC
.	TRBV6-5	.	TRBJ1-5	CASSYSLSQQPQHF	TGTGCCAGCAGTTACTCTCTCTCCCAGCAGCCCCAGCATTTT
once	TRBV9	TRBD2	TRBJ2-1	CASSDNRGGQVDEQFF	TGTGCCAGCAGCGACAATCGGGGGGGCCAAGTGGATGAGCAGTTCTTC
.	TRBV30	.	TRBJ1-1	CAWSVSGWAEAFF	TGTGCCTGGAGTGTCTCAGGGTGGGCTGAAGCTTTCTTT
.	TRBV9	TRBD2	TRBJ2-3	CASTPRMGLAATDTQYF	TGTGCCAGCACCCCGAGGATGGGACTAGCGGCAACAGATACGCAGTATTTT
once	TRBV13	TRBD1	TRBJ2-7	CASSPSTGLALHEQYF	TGTGCCAGCAGCCCCTCGACAGGGTTGGCGCTCCACGAGCAGTACTTC
.	TRBV5-1	TRBD2	TRBJ2-7	CASSLLAGGFSAYEQYF	TGCGCCAGCAGCTTGCTAGCGGGGGGCTTTAGCGCCTACGAGCAGTACTTC
.	TRBV19	.	TRBJ2-7	CASRWAGGSGYEQYF	TGTGCCAGTCGATGGGCGGGCGGTTCCGGCTACGAGCAGTACTTC
.	TRBV5-1	TRBD1	TRBJ1-4	CASSYGDRGQEKLFF	TGCGCCAGCAGCTACGGCGACAGGGGGCAAGAAAAACTGTTTTTT
.	TRBV14	.	TRBJ2-7	CASSQEEWSMSSYEQYF	TGTGCCAGCAGCCAAGAAGAGTGGTCGATGTCCTCCTACGAGCAGTACTTC
.	TRBV6-4	.	TRBJ1-1	CASRKEGMNTEAFF	TGTGCCAGCAGAAAAGAGGGCATGAACACTGAAGCTTTCTTT
.	TRBV5-1	TRBD1	TRBJ2-7	CASSPARTGSSYEQYF	TGCGCCAGCAGCCCGGCCCGGACAGGGTCGTCCTACGAGCAGTACTTC
once	TRBV9	TRBD2	TRBJ2-1	CASSVSGLAGDYEQFF	TGTGCCAGCAGCGTCAGCGGACTAGCGGGAGATTATGAGCAGTTCTTC
.	TRBV5-4	.	TRBJ2-7	CASSVSGIAYEQYF	TGTGCCAGCAGCGTATCCGGGATCGCCTACGAGCAGTACTTC
.	TRBV7-2	.	TRBJ1-5	CASSSYDQPQHF	TGTGCCAGCAGCTCCTATGATCAGCCCCAGCATTTT
.	TRBV6-1	.	TRBJ1-5	CASQRGGVKPQHF	TGTGCCAGCCAGCGGGGAGGGGTGAAGCCCCAGCATTTT